One and the same sample provided the 5 T cell receptor beta chains below, sequenced in a study of chemoradiotherapy in HPV16-positive cancers. Sequencing used immunoSEQ multiplex PCR; TCRdb keeps in-frame clones, though not all of them. The sample gives about 35,000 clones, around 80% of which show up once; 3% to 4% is in the top ten. The sequencing used blood, collected from a patient who underwent chemoradiotherapy. These receptors were taken from a human donor with HPV-associated anogenital cancer.

The CDR3: CASSESSREETQYF. CDR3 nucleotide sequence: TGCGCCAGCAGTGAGTCTTCCAGGGAGGAGACCCAGTACTTC. The J gene is TRBJ2-5, the V gene TRBV10-2, with D perhaps given as TRBD1 or TRBD2 (5 bases each). V shed 0 bases and J shed 5 bases, with 10 bases lying between them. CDR3 length: 14 residues. Germline CDR1 is WSHSY and CDR2 is SAAADI.

This chain connects TRBV12-5 to TRBJ1-2; D might be TRBD1 (5 bases). Germline V CDR1 and CDR2: LGHNT, FRNRAP. The CDR3 extends over 18 amino acids. V lost 0 bases, J lost 5 bases, and 22 bases lay in between. In DNA, the CDR3 is TGTGCTAGTGGTTTGGTACCCCACAGAGGTGGGACCCTTTATGGCTACACCTTC. The encoded protein is CASGLVPHRGGTLYGYTF.

V and J are TRBV6-1 and TRBJ1-6; the D gene is possibly TRBD1 (5 bases). CDR1 is MNHNS, CDR2 SASEGT, per germline. The CDR3 runs 14 residues. V was shortened by 4 bases and J by 7 bases, with 11 bases between the two germline ends. CDR3 bases: TGTGCCAGCAGTGGGCAGGGTGGGAATTCACCCCTCCACTTT. The encoded protein is CASSGQGGNSPLHF.

V and J are TRBV5-1 and TRBJ2-1; weak D call: TRBD1 (6 bases). The V end lost 4 bases, the J end lost 5 bases, and 10 bases lay between the germline ends. CDR1 SGHRS and CDR2 YFSETQ come from the germline V gene. The CDR3 is 13 residues long. The CDR3 coding sequence is TGCGCCAGCAGCATGACAGGAGACAATGAGCAGTTCTTC. Protein product: CASSMTGDNEQFF.

V gene TRBV5-6 combines with J gene TRBJ2-3; TRBD2 matches at 9 bases. This CDR3 is built from 19 residues. V gave up 2 bases and J gave up 2 bases; unmatched junction bases: 15. CDR1 is SGHDT and CDR2 is YYEEEE in the germline V gene. The CDR3 protein is CASSLESNLAGDPTDTQYF. CDR3 coding DNA: TGTGCCAGCAGCTTAGAATCCAATTTAGCGGGGGATCCCACAGATACGCAGTATTTT.